This T cell receptor (beta chain) was identified during a study of glioma-infiltrating T cells after dendritic cell vaccination. Patients had residual fresh-frozen tumor tissue and more than two years of survival data. Input was 2 to 2.5 ug genomic DNA, or all available if less. Profiled with immunoSEQ multiplex PCR; TCRdb holds only in-frame clones, not every one. The repertoire holds tens of thousands of clones, roughly 79% seen once, with 7.9% in the top ten. The TCR comes from a human donor with glioblastoma. This material consisted of blood, taken before dendritic cell vaccination.

CDR3 DNA sequence: TGCGCCAGCAGCCCAGACTTCTACGAGCAGTACTTC. Amino acid sequence: CASSPDFYEQYF. The rearrangement uses TRBV5-1 and TRBJ2-7; no clear D. Trimming pared 4 bases from V and 3 bases from J, leaving 8 bases between. Germline lookup yields CDR1 SGHRS and CDR2 YFSETQ. The CDR3 consists of 12 residues.